This T cell receptor beta chain is drawn from a study of blood T cell repertoires in COVID-19 (dated by TCRdb to 2018 to 2021). At the level of the whole study: Samples covering the acute and convalescent phases of COVID-19 were provided by collaborators in the United States, Italy and Spain. The material from the prospective study consisted of cDNA or gDNA derived from T cells, B-cell-depleted T cells, or PBMCs. Deeply sampled blood TCRbeta repertoires from subjects exposed to, actively infected with, or recovered from COVID-19 were included in the dataset. The repertoires were made available in a free public database intended to serve as a resource for research on the immune response to SARS-CoV-2. The samples were drawn from two sources: the first 160 participants of the ongoing ImmuneRACE study, and 950 to 1,500 subjects contributed by 6 global collaborators. Sample metadata almost always included a de-identified subject ID, COVID-19 status, age in years and sex. Where available, HLA class I and class II types were taken from metadata supplied by the sample provider and were not determined by assay-based typing. General findings and caveats noted by the study authors: Clinical and demographic metadata were provided uncurated, with the amount varying by source and participant.

Another Seattle source contributed samples from volunteer blood donors who had recovered from COVID-19. Whole blood was collected in K2EDTA tubes by collaborating institutions according to the institutions' own protocols. Collaborator samples were shipped for TCRbeta analysis as frozen whole blood, isolated PBMCs, or DNA extracted from either sample type. The germline V and J ends show losses of 4 bases and 7 bases respectively, and no gene match explains 14 bases of the junction. The CDR3, from cysteine to phenylalanine, totals 17 residues. The only DNA kept is the CDR3, 51 bases in frame from the first base. In the germline V gene, CDR1 corresponds to LGHNA and CDR2 to YSLEER. TCRbeta CDR3 regions were amplified from genomic DNA using the immunoSEQ Assay, a bias-controlled multiplex PCR. Per the authors' processing: Within the assay, amplification of reference gene primers was used to estimate how many nucleated cells each sample contained. To quantify the absolute abundance of each unique TCRbeta CDR3 rearrangement, sequence reads were collapsed and filtered. For each sample, productive Simpson clonality was calculated by taking the square root of Simpson's diversity index across productive rearrangements. TCRdb retrieved this table from immuneACCESS and kept in-frame rearrangements only. Not all clones are present; in checked studies, unresolved V genes account for under half, and no reason is known for the remainder. Clonal size and the V and J genes are those of that table, whereas D and trimming came from the DNA. Present in this sample are about 160,000 clones, 84% of which were seen just once. Of the sample, approximately 7.7% is held by the ten largest clones.

As to this clone: The antigen it recognizes is unknown. Nothing much larger sits one base from this clone, and base qualities are not available.

The sequence joins TRBV4-3 to TRBJ2-1, with TRBD2 identical over 9 junction bases. This clonotype was obtained from a man between 35 and 55 years old who had recovered from COVID-19. Sequencing input: peripheral blood. The CDR3 protein sequence reads: CASSPSPGAGGRNEQFF. The DNA reads as follows: TGCGCCAGCAGCCCCTCCCCGGGGGCGGGAGGGAGGAATGAGCAGTTCTTC.